Sequencing of this T cell receptor beta chain was carried out in a study of T cells in Graves' hyperthyroidism and ophthalmopathy (dated by TCRdb to the late 2010s). Regarding the study in general: Peripheral blood was collected at initial diagnosis, before any treatment. A discovery cohort of fewer than 110 patients, approximately 45 with Graves' ophthalmopathy and under 60 with stable Graves' hyperthyroidism, was used to find distinguishing TCR V-J signatures. An independent validation cohort of 18 to 20 hyperthyroidism patients and approximately 16 patients who later progressed to ophthalmopathy tested prospective prediction of ophthalmopathy. For training and testing, the 110 or so patients in the discovery cohort were randomly divided in a 7:3 ratio. In addition, the study compared T-cell repertoires in thyroid tissue and in blood from several Graves' hyperthyroidism patients. Once sampling was done, hyperthyroidism patients were given methimazole at a starting dose of 30 mg daily, whereas ophthalmopathy patients were given high-dose intravenous methylprednisolone. The paper reports TCR Vbeta CDR3 sequencing of about 140 peripheral blood samples: approximately 41 ophthalmopathy, fewer than 80 hyperthyroidism and around 17 progressor patients. General findings and caveats noted by the study authors: In validation, the model predicted progression to ophthalmopathy with 60% to 71% sensitivity and 72% to 85% specificity, a median of 6.5 months before onset. Blood samples also contained most of the expanded thyroid clonotypes (frequency above 0.001), which suggests that blood repertoires may reflect thyroid immune responses. In cross-validation, a model built on a 13 V-J signature told ophthalmopathy apart from stable hyperthyroidism with over 85% sensitivity and around 81% specificity, and in testing the same model reached 80%/75%. No statistical method was used to fix the sample size in advance, and group allocation was not hidden from the investigators.

Amplification of TCR beta CDR3 regions was carried out from RNA transcripts. The first round of RT-PCR for the TCR CDR3 was performed with the HTBI primer set and the Qiagen OneStep RT-PCR kit. Libraries were constructed in a second round of multiplex PCR, after which size selection and purification were carried out. Libraries were sequenced paired-end with 100 bp reads on an Illumina HiSeq2000. The paper's data handling went like this. SOAPnuke was used to process the raw data, with reads discarded if the reads contained adapters or uncalled bases, had a mean Phred below 15, or lacked an exact constant-primer or identifier match. COPE v1.2.5 was used to merge high-quality paired reads, and clonotypes were defined as unique nucleotide sequences. Clonotypes were aligned to IMGT TRBV, TRBD and TRBJ reference segments using MiTCR v1.1. Analysis was restricted to V-J combinations with a frequency above 0.0001, which covered about 99% of repertoires. The TCS score was defined as F50 (clonal expansion) divided by E x V (chaos), with BLOSUM62-based TCRdist calculated between CDR3 peptides within each V-J. Welch's t-statistics and random forest reduced several hundred V-J features to about 13, which were used in a naive Bayes classifier (R e1071). The similarity between thyroid and blood repertoires was quantified using the Morisita-Horn index. TCRdb reworked the public reads: Q25 trimming with fastp, MiXCR clone assembly, productive beta chains retained. For every CDR3 protein sequence, its rows merge into one entry that carries the most common genes and DNA. TCRdb assigned the V and J calls; the authors' analysis was not used. In all, the sample holds approximately 34,000 distinct CDR3 sequences, and about 53% of those were seen once. Together, the top ten hold under 30% of the sample.

The germline V gene (reference sequence) sets CDR1 to LGHDT and CDR2 to YNNKEL. The CDR3 has 14 amino acids, counting the end cysteine and phenylalanine. The entry retains the CDR3 DNA only, 42 bases that are in frame from base 1. Trimming at the junction amounts to 5 bases on V and 8 bases on J, and the germline ends lie 18 bases apart. Ophthalmopathy patients had moderately to severely active disease, Clinical Activity Score of at least 3, NOSPECS grade of at least 4, and duration under 3 months. The study excluded patients with uncontrolled infections, other autoimmune diseases, pregnancy or lactation. Diagnoses relied on clinical symptoms, serum thyroxine and TRAb, thyroid ultrasound and orbital computed tomography. PBMCs were separated from over 9 ml of fresh peripheral blood using Ficoll-Paque density gradient centrifugation. Total RNA was extracted with Trizol reagent, and quality was checked on an Agilent 2100 Bioanalyzer.

This clonotype has a count of ten or more. Its recognized antigen is unknown. Base-call qualities are not available, and no considerably larger clone is one nucleotide away. The rearrangement combines TRBV3-1 with TRBJ1-2; a tentative D match to TRBD1 spans 6 bases. The TCR originated in a woman in her thirties or forties with Graves' ophthalmopathy. The sequenced sample consisted of blood. The sequenced DNA: TGTGCCAGCAGCGTAAGGGGGGCCGGGGGCGGCTACACCTTC. Protein translation: CASSVRGAGGGYTF.